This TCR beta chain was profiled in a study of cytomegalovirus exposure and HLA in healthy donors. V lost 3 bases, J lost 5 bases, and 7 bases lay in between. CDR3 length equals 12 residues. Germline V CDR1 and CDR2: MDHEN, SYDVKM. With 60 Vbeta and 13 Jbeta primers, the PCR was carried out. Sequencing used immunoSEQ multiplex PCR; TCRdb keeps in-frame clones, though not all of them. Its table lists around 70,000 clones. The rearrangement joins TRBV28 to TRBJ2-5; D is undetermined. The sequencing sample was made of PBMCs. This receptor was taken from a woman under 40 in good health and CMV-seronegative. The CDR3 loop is CASSFEAETQYF. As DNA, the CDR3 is TGTGCCAGCAGTTTTGAAGCGGAGACCCAGTACTTC.